Presented here are 13 T cell receptor beta chains from one specimen sequenced in a study of blood T cells in healthy people across ages. With a J-beta primer mix and a sample-barcoded 5' primer, a second PCR ran 7 to 11 cycles. TCRdb reanalysed the 5' RACE reads using MiXCR and keeps one entry per CDR3 protein. In the table there are 750,000 to 850,000 distinct CDR3 sequences, around 25% of which are singletons. These sequences were also reported in another study, on T cells of mothers and their children.

The sequenced sample was blood. These receptors originate from a boy younger than 18 in good health.

The chain combines TRBV20-1 with TRBJ2-1, with TRBD2 matching over 15 bases. Germline loops: CDR1 DFQATT, CDR2 SNEGSKA (reference sequence). V shed 3 bases and J 4 bases; nucleotides not matched to a gene: 10. This CDR3 has 18 residues. DNA for the CDR3: TGCAGTGCTAGGGGGGGACTAGCGGGAGGACTCACTTACAATGAGCAGTTCTTC. It translates to CSARGGLAGGLTYNEQFF.

The gene calls are TRBV7-9 and TRBJ2-7; the D gene is possibly TRBD1 (5 bases). V was pared by 1 base and J by 3 bases, with 13 bases between. This CDR3 comprises 15 residues. The germline V gene encodes CDR1 SEHNR and CDR2 FQNEAQ (reference sequence). This CDR3 is CASSLGGQAIYEQYF. The CDR3 bases are TGTGCCAGCAGCTTAGGGGGCCAGGCTATCTACGAGCAGTACTTC.

This clonotype was recorded a few times. The chain uses TRBV7-9 and TRBJ1-2; no reliable D call. Per the germline V gene, CDR1 is SEHNR and CDR2 is FQNEAQ (reference sequence). V shed 2 bases and J shed 6 bases, with 13 bases lying between them. The CDR3 sequence is 14 residues long. The CDR3 loop is CASSLIPSLHGYTF. The CDR3, as DNA: TGTGCCAGCAGCTTAATTCCCAGTTTACATGGCTACACCTTC.

The genes are TRBV29-1 and TRBJ1-1; 7 positions agree with TRBD1. The V gene's germline CDR1 is SQVTM and CDR2 ANQGSEA. The CDR3 covers 14 residues. CDR3 sequence: CRGGGGTVNTEAFF. The CDR3 coding sequence is TGCAGGGGGGGAGGGGGGACAGTGAACACTGAAGCTTTCTTT.

The V and J genes are TRBV30 and TRBJ1-1, with D possibly being TRBD1 (5 bases). Germline V gives CDR1 GTSNPN, CDR2 SVGIG (reference sequence). The CDR3 is made up of 12 amino acids. CDR3 sequence: CACGGMNTEAFF. CDR3 DNA: TGTGCTTGCGGGGGGATGAACACTGAAGCTTTCTTT.

This clonotype was picked up a small number of times. This chain links TRBV11-2 with TRBJ2-1; TRBD1 agrees at 10 bases. The V segment lost 2 bases and the J segment 8 bases; nucleotides outside the gene matches: 9. The CDR3 totals 16 residues. Germline-derived CDR1 and CDR2 are SGHAT and FQNNGV. CDR3 DNA: TGTGCCAGCAGCTTAAGTAAATGGGACAGGGGCCATGAGCAGTTCTTC. Its protein is CASSLSKWDRGHEQFF. Using reference TRBV11-2 and TRBJ2-1 for the parts outside the CDR3, the full variable domain is EAGVAQSPRYKIIEKRQSVAFWCNPISGHATLYWYQQILGQGPKLLIQFQNNGVVDDSQLPKDRFSAERLKGVDSTLKIQPAKLEDSAVYLCASSLSKWDRGHEQFFGPGTRLTVL.

The rearrangement joins TRBV6-2 or TRBV6-3 to TRBJ2-3; 10 nucleotides match TRBD1. Germline CDR1 is MNHEY and CDR2 is SVGEGT. The trim removed 4 bases at V and 4 bases at J, leaving 2 bases unmatched. This CDR3 has 14 amino acids. This CDR3 is CASSSGTGADTQYF. In nucleotides, the CDR3 is TGTGCCAGCAGTTCCGGGACAGGGGCAGATACGCAGTATTTT.

In its sample, this clonotype was seen many times. This rearrangement joins TRBV5-1 to TRBJ2-5; TRBD2 matches at 8 bases. Trimming took 3 bases from V and 3 from J; bases not matched to a gene: 4. CDR1 is SGHRS and CDR2 is YFSETQ in the germline V gene. This CDR3 has 14 residues. The CDR3 coding sequence is TGCGCCAGCAGCTCGGGACTAGAAGAAGAGACCCAGTACTTC. It codes for CASSSGLEEETQYF. Full variable domain (outside the CDR3, taken from reference TRBV5-1 and TRBJ2-5): KAGVTQTPRYLIKTRGQQVTLSCSPISGHRSVSWYQQTPGQGLQFLFEYFSETQRNKGNFPGRFSGRQFSNSRSEMNVSTLELGDSALYLCASSSGLEEETQYFGPGTRLLVL.

Only a few counts were recorded for this clonotype. V and J are TRBV6-5 and TRBJ1-1; the match to TRBD1 covers 11 bases. Germline values: CDR1 MNHEY, CDR2 SVGAGI. After removal of 7 bases from V and 5 bases from J, the junction contained 6 bases not matched to a gene. The CDR3 covers 14 residues. The CDR3 bases are TGTGCCAGCAAGGGGACAGGGGGTTGGACTGAAGCTTTCTTT. Protein sequence: CASKGTGGWTEAFF.

In its sample, this clonotype was seen a few times. CDR3 amino acids: CSAWAAGANEQFF. As DNA, the CDR3 is TGCAGCGCCTGGGCAGCGGGAGCTAATGAGCAGTTCTTC. The chain joins TRBV29-1 to TRBJ2-1, with 8 bases aligning to TRBD2. V shed 7 bases, J shed 7 bases, and the junction held 9 bases outside the gene matches. The CDR3 has 13 amino acids. The germline V gene encodes CDR1 SQVTM and CDR2 ANQGSEA.

The CDR3 DNA reads as TGTGCCAGCAGCTTAGTCCCCACTCCCGAGCAGTACTTC. Translating it yields CASSLVPTPEQYF. The chain couples TRBV7-2 to TRBJ2-1; the D is unclear. The last part of the DNA fits TRBJ2-7 better; the J call may be wrong. Germline lookup yields CDR1 SGHTA and CDR2 FQGNSA. CDR3 length equals 13 residues.

The V gene is TRBV11-1, the J gene TRBJ2-5; D is uncertain. This CDR3 is built from 17 residues. Trimming took 2 bases from V and 1 from J, leaving 17 bases between them. Germline CDR1 reads SGHAT; CDR2 reads FQDESV (reference sequence). The CDR3 DNA reads TGTGCCAGCAGCTTATCATTGGCGGCCTTACCCCAAGAGACCCAGTACTTC. Its translation: CASSLSLAALPQETQYF.

This clonotype was counted only a few times. This chain joins TRBV5-1 and TRBJ2-1; D unclear. Trimming pared 1 base from V and 0 bases from J, leaving 8 bases between. The CDR3 sequence is 15 residues long. Germline CDR1 reads SGHRS; CDR2 reads YFSETQ. Here the CDR3 DNA reads TGCGCCAGCAGCTTGAGACCCAGCTCCTACAATGAGCAGTTCTTC. Residues: CASSLRPSSYNEQFF.